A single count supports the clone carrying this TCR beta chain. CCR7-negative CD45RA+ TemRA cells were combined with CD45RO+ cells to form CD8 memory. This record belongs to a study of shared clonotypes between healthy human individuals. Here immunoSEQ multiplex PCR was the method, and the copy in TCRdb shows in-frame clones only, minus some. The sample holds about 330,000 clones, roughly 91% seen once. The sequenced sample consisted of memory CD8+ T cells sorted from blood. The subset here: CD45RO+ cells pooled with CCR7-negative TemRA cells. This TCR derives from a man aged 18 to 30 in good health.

In DNA, the CDR3 is TGTGCCAGCAGTTCTGGGACTAGCGGGAGGGCCCTGGATGAGCAGTTCTTC. Its translation is CASSSGTSGRALDEQFF. The genes are TRBV27 and TRBJ2-1; 16 bases fit TRBD2. Unmatched junction bases numbered 8, after V lost 4 bases and J lost 8 bases. The germline V gene encodes CDR1 MNHEY and CDR2 SMNVEV (reference sequence). CDR3 length equals 17 residues.